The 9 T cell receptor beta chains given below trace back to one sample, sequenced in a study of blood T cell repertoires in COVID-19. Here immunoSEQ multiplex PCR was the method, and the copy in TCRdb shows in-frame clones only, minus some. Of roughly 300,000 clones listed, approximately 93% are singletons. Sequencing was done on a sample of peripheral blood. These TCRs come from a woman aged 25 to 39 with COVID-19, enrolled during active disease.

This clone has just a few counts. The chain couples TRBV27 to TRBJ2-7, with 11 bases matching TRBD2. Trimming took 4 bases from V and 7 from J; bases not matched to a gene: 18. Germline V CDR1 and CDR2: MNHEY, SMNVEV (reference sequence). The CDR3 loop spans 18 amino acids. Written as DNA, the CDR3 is TGTGCCAGCAGTTCCCTATATGTCTCCGGAGTAGCGGGAGGGGAGCAGTACTTC. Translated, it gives CASSSLYVSGVAGGEQYF.

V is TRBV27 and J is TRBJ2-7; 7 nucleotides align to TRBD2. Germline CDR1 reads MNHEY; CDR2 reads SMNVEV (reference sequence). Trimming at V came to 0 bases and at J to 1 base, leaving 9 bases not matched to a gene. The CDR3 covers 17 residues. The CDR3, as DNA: TGTGCCAGCAGTTTATCGCGGGGGTTGGAAGGATCCTACGAGCAGTACTTC. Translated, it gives CASSLSRGLEGSYEQYF.

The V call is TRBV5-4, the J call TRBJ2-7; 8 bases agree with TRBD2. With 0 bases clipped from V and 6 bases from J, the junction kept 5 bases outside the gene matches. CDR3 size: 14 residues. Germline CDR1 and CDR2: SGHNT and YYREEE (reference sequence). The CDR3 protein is CASSLAGGLGEQYF. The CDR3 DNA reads TGTGCCAGCAGCTTGGCGGGAGGGCTAGGCGAGCAGTACTTC.

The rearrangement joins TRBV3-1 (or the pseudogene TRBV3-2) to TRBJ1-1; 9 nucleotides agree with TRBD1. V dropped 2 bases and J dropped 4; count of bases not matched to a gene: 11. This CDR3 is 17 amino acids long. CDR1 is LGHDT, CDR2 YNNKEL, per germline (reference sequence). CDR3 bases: TGTGCCAGCAGCCAATCAAGGACAGGGGTGAGGACCACTGAAGCTTTCTTT. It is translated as CASSQSRTGVRTTEAFF.

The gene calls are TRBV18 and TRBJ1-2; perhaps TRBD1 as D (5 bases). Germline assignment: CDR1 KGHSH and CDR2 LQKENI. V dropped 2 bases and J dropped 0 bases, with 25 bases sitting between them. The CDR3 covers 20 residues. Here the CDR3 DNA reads TGTGCCAGCTCACCATTCCCCGGTGACAGTGATTTAAGGACTAACTATGGCTACACCTTC. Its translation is CASSPFPGDSDLRTNYGYTF.

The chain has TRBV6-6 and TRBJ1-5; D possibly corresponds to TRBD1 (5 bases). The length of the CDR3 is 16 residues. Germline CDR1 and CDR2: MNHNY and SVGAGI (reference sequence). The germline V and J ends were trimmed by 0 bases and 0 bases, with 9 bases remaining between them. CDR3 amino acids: CASSYSTAYSNQPQHF. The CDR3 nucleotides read TGTGCCAGCAGTTACTCGACAGCTTATAGCAATCAGCCCCAGCATTTT.

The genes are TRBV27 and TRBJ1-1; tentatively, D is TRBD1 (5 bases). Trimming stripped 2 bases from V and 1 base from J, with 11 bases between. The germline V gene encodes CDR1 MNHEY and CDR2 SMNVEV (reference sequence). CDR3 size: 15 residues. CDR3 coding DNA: TGTGCCAGCAGTTTAAGGTATCAGGGGAACACTGAAGCTTTCTTT. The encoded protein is CASSLRYQGNTEAFF.

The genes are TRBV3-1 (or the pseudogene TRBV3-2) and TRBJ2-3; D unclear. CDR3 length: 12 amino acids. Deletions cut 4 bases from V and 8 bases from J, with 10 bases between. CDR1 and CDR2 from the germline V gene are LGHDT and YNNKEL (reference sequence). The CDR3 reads CASSPGPGTQYF. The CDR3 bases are TGTGCCAGCAGCCCCGGCCCAGGTACGCAGTATTTT.

The CDR3 loop reads CAISGERELYNEQFF. Written as DNA, the CDR3 is TGTGCCATCAGTGGAGAGAGGGAGCTTTACAATGAGCAGTTCTTC. The chain carries TRBV10-3 and TRBJ2-1, with D possibly TRBD2 on 5 matching bases. Germline CDR1 reads ENHRY; CDR2 reads SYGVKD. Deletions cut 4 bases from V and 4 bases from J, with 14 bases between. The CDR3 loop spans 15 amino acids.